These 20 T cell receptor beta chains originate from one sample sequenced in a study of CD8+ T cells in alopecia areata listed by TCRdb under 2018. Library construction relied on the immunoSEQ multiplex PCR assay. For TCR sequencing, RNA was extracted from every sample and reverse transcribed into cDNA to serve as template. TCRdb limited this immuneACCESS table to in-frame rearrangements with V and J called. A share of clones is missing; checked studies link under half to unresolved V genes, and the rest is unexplained. The sample yields about 99,000 clones; more than 75% were counted once. Of the sample, roughly 10% is held by the ten largest clones. Explained via the paper, the treatment or condition label denotes: oral pan-JAK inhibitor, 5-10 mg twice daily. The sequencing here drew on CD8+ T cells sorted from blood, taken between weeks 30 and 35, from a patient treated with tofacitinib. The receptors were sampled from a human donor with alopecia areata.

The chain carries TRBV4-1 and TRBJ2-1; 10 positions agree with TRBD1. Trimming at V came to 6 bases and at J to 7 bases, leaving 6 bases not matched to a gene. Per the germline V gene, CDR1 is MGHRA and CDR2 is YSYEKL. The CDR3 loop spans 14 amino acids. The CDR3, as DNA: TGCGCCAGCAGTCGACAGGGGGCTGTGAATGAGCAGTTCTTC. Translation: CASSRQGAVNEQFF.

The V call is TRBV29-1, the J call TRBJ2-7; 10 nucleotides match TRBD2. The trim removed 5 bases at V and 3 bases at J, leaving 7 bases unmatched. Looked up from germline, CDR1 is SQVTM and CDR2 is ANQGSEA. The CDR3 length is 14 residues. CDR3 in DNA: TGCAGCGTTTCACCTACTAGCGGGATCTACGAGCAGTACTTC. It encodes CSVSPTSGIYEQYF.

This chain connects TRBV5-6 to TRBJ1-3; 10 bases are shared with TRBD1. Germline CDR1 and CDR2: SGHDT and YYEEEE. Trimming cost V 4 bases and J 0 bases; bases outside gene matches: 7. This CDR3 has 17 amino acids. This chain's CDR3 is CASSARDRGLSGNTIYF. CDR3 nucleotide sequence: TGTGCCAGCAGCGCCCGGGACAGGGGACTCTCTGGAAACACCATATATTTT.

The chain is built from TRBV4-1 and TRBJ2-7; 12 positions match TRBD2. The CDR3 extends over 15 amino acids. Germline loops: CDR1 MGHRA, CDR2 YSYEKL. The junction had 6 bases not matched to a gene; V was cut back by 4 bases and J by 5 bases. The CDR3 nucleotides read TGCGCCAGCAGCCTCCTAGCGGGAGGGCCGGACGAGCAGTACTTC. As protein: CASSLLAGGPDEQYF.

The chain combines TRBV29-1 with TRBJ2-1; D might be TRBD1 or TRBD2, each matching 5 bases. Trimming took 3 bases from V and 9 from J, leaving 9 bases between them. The CDR3 has 11 residues. CDR1 and CDR2 from the germline V gene are SQVTM and ANQGSEA. The CDR3 DNA reads as TGCAGCGTTGAGTCAGGGACTGAGCAGTTCTTC. Amino acid sequence: CSVESGTEQFF.

This clone was recorded once. The chain employs TRBV29-1 and TRBJ1-2; weak D call: TRBD1 (6 bases). Germline CDR1 is SQVTM and CDR2 is ANQGSEA. The V and J ends lost 4 bases and 4 bases respectively, with 10 bases between them. The CDR3 contains 12 residues. CDR3 region: CSVGSGAYGYTF. DNA of the CDR3: TGCAGCGTTGGTTCAGGGGCCTATGGCTACACCTTC.

The rearrangement links TRBV29-1 to TRBJ2-3; D could derive from TRBD1 or TRBD2 (5 bases each). The CDR3 is 15 amino acids. V lost 7 bases and J lost 7, with 24 bases in between. CDR1 is SQVTM and CDR2 is ANQGSEA in the germline V gene. CDR3 nucleotide sequence: TGCAGCGGTCATAGAATCTCCGGGACGGTTAATACGCAGTATTTT. It translates to CSGHRISGTVNTQYF.

CDR3 sequence reads: CASSLEASRLHSYNEQFF. The CDR3, as DNA: TGTGCCAGCAGCTTAGAGGCCTCGCGACTTCATTCCTACAATGAGCAGTTCTTC. This sequence joins TRBV7-9 and TRBJ2-1, with D unclear. V lost 1 base, J lost 1 base, and 17 bases lay in between. This CDR3 is built from 18 residues. Germline assignment: CDR1 SEHNR and CDR2 FQNEAQ (reference sequence).

The chain combines TRBV2 with TRBJ2-3, with 7 bases that match TRBD2. Looked up from germline, CDR1 is SNHLY and CDR2 is FYNNEI. The CDR3 consists of 15 residues. J gave up 3 bases and V 2 bases, and 5 bases lay outside the gene matches. This CDR3 is CASSELNGGTDTQYF. As DNA, the CDR3 is TGTGCCAGCAGTGAATTGAACGGGGGGACAGATACGCAGTATTTT.

The chain employs TRBV29-1 and TRBJ2-3; D perhaps matches TRBD1 (6 bases). Trimming pared 5 bases from V and 6 bases from J, leaving 12 bases between. Germline V CDR1 and CDR2: SQVTM, ANQGSEA. This CDR3 has 12 residues. The CDR3 reads CSVLQGTDTQYF. CDR3 in DNA: TGCAGCGTTCTACAGGGAACCGATACGCAGTATTTT.

The chain links TRBV4-1 to TRBJ2-1, with D perhaps matching TRBD2 (6 bases). Germline-derived CDR1 and CDR2 are MGHRA and YSYEKL. V was shortened by 4 bases and J by 1 base, with 14 bases between the two germline ends. The CDR3 contains 16 residues. CDR3 protein: CASSPLGRTSYNEQFF. The CDR3 coding sequence is TGCGCCAGCAGCCCGCTAGGGAGGACTTCCTACAATGAGCAGTTCTTC.

This chain links TRBV28 with TRBJ2-3; D possibly uses TRBD1 or TRBD2 (5 bases each). This CDR3 contains 16 residues. Trimming cost V 7 bases and J 2 bases, with 19 bases left between them. Germline CDR1 reads MDHEN; CDR2 reads SYDVKM. The CDR3 loop reads CASTTEDTPATDTQYF. The CDR3 region has the DNA TGTGCCAGCACTACGGAGGACACCCCGGCCACAGATACGCAGTATTTT.

The chain combines TRBV7-9 with TRBJ2-7; TRBD2 aligns across 9 bases. V was pared by 3 bases and J by 3 bases, with 3 bases of the junction left unmatched. Germline CDR1 and CDR2: SEHNR and FQNEAQ (reference sequence). CDR3 length: 14 residues. The CDR3 DNA follows: TGTGCCAGCAGCTTGGCGGGGGGGAGCTACGAGCAGTACTTC. It specifies CASSLAGGSYEQYF.

V and J are TRBV9 and TRBJ2-7; TRBD1 or TRBD2 may be the D gene (5 bases each). The germline V gene has CDR1 SGDLS and CDR2 YYNGEE. The CDR3 is 15 amino acids. The V gene lost 0 bases and the J gene lost 0 bases, with 10 bases spanning the gap. The CDR3 sequence: CASSVDAGTSYEQYF. The CDR3 coding sequence is TGTGCCAGCAGCGTAGATGCAGGGACCTCCTACGAGCAGTACTTC.

On this clone: The same CDR3 can be traced to other DNA sequences in this sample. CDR3 nucleotide sequence: TGCGCCAGCAGCCAAGGGGGCGAGACCCAGTACTTC. Translated: CASSQGGETQYF. The V gene is TRBV4-1, the J gene TRBJ2-5; possible D gene TRBD1, 5 bases. Germline CDR1 is MGHRA and CDR2 is YSYEKL. The ends were cut back, 1 base at V and 5 bases at J, with 5 bases in the middle. The CDR3 length is 12 residues.

This sequence joins TRBV19 and TRBJ1-1; D gene ambiguous. The germline gives CDR1 LNHDA, CDR2 SQIVND (reference sequence). Between the trimmed V and J ends, which lost 9 bases and 0 bases, there was a span of 11 bases. This CDR3 spans 13 amino acids. DNA of the CDR3: TGTGCCAGCGACCTAGGCTTGAACACTGAAGCTTTCTTT. It is translated as CASDLGLNTEAFF.

The chain employs TRBV6-5 and TRBJ2-2; D may be TRBD1 (5 bases). This CDR3 is 15 amino acids long. Germline V gene lookup returns CDR1 MNHEY and CDR2 SVGAGI. Trimming removed 6 bases from V and 5 bases from J, with 16 bases in between. The CDR3 DNA follows: TGTGCCAGCAGAGAATCCAGGGTACGAACCGGGGAGCTGTTTTTT. Its translation: CASRESRVRTGELFF.

The chain links TRBV4-2 to TRBJ2-7; no clear D gene. Trimming removed 0 bases from V and 2 bases from J, with 5 bases in between. There are 13 residues in the CDR3. CDR1 is LGHNA, CDR2 YNFKEQ, per germline. CDR3 amino acids: CASSQDSTYEQYF. The DNA of the CDR3 is TGTGCCAGCAGCCAAGATTCCACCTACGAGCAGTACTTC.

The chain joins TRBV29-1 to TRBJ2-5; 14 bases line up with TRBD2. The DNA end favors TRBJ2-7, so the J call may be wrong. The CDR3 has 16 residues. The germline V gene encodes CDR1 SQVTM and CDR2 ANQGSEA. CDR3: CSVEGLAGGLYNEQYF. Written as DNA, the CDR3 is TGCAGCGTTGAAGGACTAGCGGGAGGGCTTTACAACGAGCAGTACTTC.

The chain combines TRBV19 with TRBJ2-1; 9 bases are a match to TRBD1. The V gene end was trimmed by 6 bases and the J gene end by 5 bases; junction bases not matched to a gene: 2. Per germline, CDR1 LNHDA and CDR2 SQIVND (reference sequence). The CDR3 contains 13 residues. The CDR3 bases are TGTGCCAGTAGGACAGGGGGTGACAATGAGCAGTTCTTC. Protein product: CASRTGGDNEQFF.